The rows below give T cell receptor beta chains drawn from one sample of a study of immune reconstitution after stem cell transplant in scleroderma. TCRdb re-called the RT-PCR reads with MiXCR, one entry per CDR3 protein. The sample yields 2,000 to 2,500 distinct CDR3 sequences, 6.5% to 9% seen once. The biological material was taken before or after autologous hematopoietic stem cell transplantation (not recorded which). These receptors all stem from a male donor with systemic sclerosis. CDR3s include the opening cysteine and the closing phenylalanine or tryptophan. A D gene is named only where the DNA matches it firmly. Part of the rows lack a size; the others show once, few, many or a class for expanded clones.

V gene,D gene,clone size,J gene,CDR3 length,CDR3 protein,CDR3 DNA
TRBV20-1,-,medium-sized,TRBJ2-7,11,CSVQESYEQYF,TGCAGTGTTCAGGAGAGCTACGAGCAGTACTTC
TRBV19,TRBD1,medium-sized,TRBJ1-2,14,CASSRGTANYGYTF,TGTGCCAGTAGTCGGGGGACAGCGAACTATGGCTACACCTTC
TRBV29-1,TRBD1,few,TRBJ2-7,13,CSVVRTGDYEQYF,TGCAGCGTTGTCCGGACAGGGGACTACGAGCAGTACTTC
TRBV18,TRBD2,medium-sized,TRBJ2-7,13,CASAVAGGYEQYF,TGTGCCAGCGCCGTAGCGGGGGGCTACGAGCAGTACTTC
TRBV10-2,-,medium-sized,TRBJ2-7,14,CASSDPGGYYEQYF,TGCGCCAGCAGTGACCCGGGGGGCTACTACGAGCAGTACTTC
TRBV7-8,-,-,TRBJ2-3,16,CASSLNPLGVTDTQYF,TGTGCCAGCAGCTTAAACCCTCTGGGGGTCACAGATACGCAGTATTTT
TRBV3-1,-,medium-sized,TRBJ2-1,14,CASSQGGAYNEQFF,TGTGCCAGCAGCCAAGGGGGCGCCTACAATGAGCAGTTCTTC
TRBV7-8,-,-,TRBJ2-7,15,CASSSPSQVYYEQYF,TGTGCCAGCAGCTCGCCTAGCCAGGTCTACTACGAGCAGTACTTC
TRBV10-3,-,medium-sized,TRBJ1-1,13,CAIRGELNTEAFF,TGTGCCATTAGGGGGGAGCTGAACACTGAAGCTTTCTTT
TRBV19,TRBD2,-,TRBJ2-3,14,CASESGEGTDTQYF,TGTGCCAGTGAAAGCGGGGAGGGGACAGATACGCAGTATTTT
TRBV5-1,TRBD1,-,TRBJ1-4,17,CASSLAGTGTGTSGLFF,TGCGCCAGCAGCTTGGCCGGAACCGGGACAGGGACGTCGGGACTGTTTTTT
TRBV5-1,TRBD2,medium-sized,TRBJ2-7,17,CASSFLPGLAGSYEQYF,TGCGCCAGCAGCTTCTTACCGGGACTAGCGGGAAGTTACGAGCAGTACTTC
TRBV20-1,-,medium-sized,TRBJ1-2,13,CRADQTINYGYTF,TGCAGGGCGGACCAAACTATTAACTATGGCTACACCTTC
TRBV25-1,TRBD1,few,TRBJ2-5,15,CASSDPGQIEETQYF,TGTGCCAGCAGTGACCCGGGACAGATCGAAGAGACCCAGTACTTC
TRBV7-6,-,medium-sized,TRBJ2-5,14,CASSREYSEETQYF,TGTGCCAGCAGCCGTGAATACTCCGAGGAGACCCAGTACTTC